This T cell receptor (beta chain) was identified during a study of sequential checkpoint blockade in melanoma (dated by TCRdb to the late 2010s). Notes on the research overall: Patients were randomized 1:1 to first-line nivolumab followed by ipilimumab (arm A) or ipilimumab followed by nivolumab (arm B). Roughly 80% of the matched tumor biopsy pairs taken before and after treatment were from the same lesion. Maintenance nivolumab was given following each of the two trial sequences. Twenty-two patients had matched tumor biopsies taken before treatment and at week 13, after single-agent nivolumab (arm A) or ipilimumab (arm B). TCRbeta immunosequencing was performed on DNA from 75 to 95 pretreatment melanoma tumor samples.

The CDR3 runs 14 residues from the cysteine to the phenylalanine. Only the CDR3 region is kept as DNA, spanning 42 bases read in frame from base 1. V gives up 4 bases and J gives up 0 bases, and the segment between their germline ends measures 11 bases. CDR1 GTSNPN and CDR2 SVGIG were looked up in the germline V gene (reference sequence). The immunoSEQ Assay was used to immunosequence TCRbeta CDR3 regions from genomic DNA. Prior to high-throughput sequencing, genomic DNA was amplified by bias-controlled multiplex PCR. The source study handled its data this way. To quantify the absolute abundance of each unique TCRbeta CDR3 region, the sequences were collapsed and filtered. Clonality, defined as 1 minus Pielou's evenness, was calculated using only productive rearrangements. To compute tumor T-cell fraction, TCRbeta template counts were normalized to usable DNA, with usable DNA estimated from several housekeeping genes. A previously published method was used to identify clones with significantly greater frequencies in on-treatment samples than in baseline samples. In TCRdb, the immuneACCESS table is reduced to in-frame sequences with V and J assigned. These tables do not hold every clone; where another copy was compared, an unresolved V gene accounts for under half, and the others remain unexplained. The DNA was the basis for D and trimming; V, J and clone size are from that table. Across this sample there are thousands of clones, with about 22% seen only once. 10% of the sample lies in the top ten.

In the paper's terms, the treatment or condition label means: randomized to nivolumab then ipilimumab (arm A) or the reverse (arm B). None of the patients in the trial had previously been given DNA-damaging chemotherapy. The samples were obtained from melanoma patients enrolled in CheckMate 064, an open-label, randomized phase II trial testing sequential checkpoint blockade. Genomic DNA from formalin-fixed paraffin-embedded (FFPE) tissue samples was used for tumor TCR sequencing. This clone qualifies as large (0.1 to 1%). Its binding antigen is unknown. Per-base quality was not reported, and no clone a single base away is much larger than it. Summary of the overall study and its limitations: Larger, independent patient cohorts are needed to validate the response-prediction model that combines TCR metrics and mutation burden. PD-L1 staining and CD8+ T-cell counts correlated with tumor T-cell fraction and clonality, whereas mutational load did not. Clinical benefit was about 30 times more likely to be achieved by patients whose tumor T-cell fraction and clonality increased by week 13. Small sample sizes and reduced statistical power limited the within-arm analyses of tumor T-cell fraction. In the nivolumab-first arm (arm A), an association was found between pretreatment tumor TIL clonality and response (P = .04).

This clonotype was obtained from a human donor with melanoma. The sequence is built from TRBV30 and TRBJ2-3; tentative D gene TRBD1, with 5 bases matching. Sample: tumor tissue (inferred from file names), taken from a patient given nivolumab and ipilimumab in sequence. The CDR3 corresponds to CAWTGISSTDTQYF. The nucleotide sequence reads TGTGCCTGGACAGGGATTTCTAGCACAGATACGCAGTATTTT.